This is a list of T cell receptor beta chains from one sample in a study of shared clonotypes between healthy human individuals. The protocol was immunoSEQ multiplex PCR, while the TCRdb copy is restricted to in-frame clones and leaves out a portion. The table includes 2 million or so clones, about 95% detected once. Sample: naive CD8+ T cells sorted from blood. These receptors were collected from a man younger than 35 in good health. Each CDR3 is given with its conserved first and last residue. A D gene is named only where the DNA matches it firmly. Size values are once, few and many counts, or a class for expanded clones, and some rows have none.

J,size,D,V,CDR3,DNA
TRBJ1-2,.,TRBD1,TRBV28,CASISGQGYYGYTF,TGTGCCAGCATTTCCGGACAGGGGTACTATGGCTACACCTTC
TRBJ2-5,.,.,TRBV30,CAWAPDLTYQETQYF,TGTGCCTGGGCGCCAGATCTAACCTACCAAGAGACCCAGTACTTC
TRBJ2-4,.,.,TRBV6-1,CASSETGLAKNIQYF,TGTGCCAGCAGTGAAACTGGTCTAGCCAAAAACATTCAGTACTTC
TRBJ2-1,few,.,TRBV4-1,CASSPGGTNNEQFF,TGCGCCAGCAGCCCTGGGGGGACCAACAATGAGCAGTTCTTC
TRBJ2-1,.,TRBD2,TRBV27,CASSRLAGGVEQFF,TGTGCCAGCAGTAGACTAGCGGGAGGGGTAGAGCAGTTCTTC
TRBJ2-2,.,TRBD1,TRBV9,CASSARTGGLNTGELFF,TGTGCCAGCAGCGCCCGGACAGGGGGCCTGAACACCGGGGAGCTGTTTTTT
TRBJ1-6,.,.,TRBV6-6,CASSPGGGANSPLHF,TGTGCCAGCAGCCCCGGGGGGGGAGCAAATTCACCCCTCCACTTT
TRBJ2-7,.,.,TRBV5-4,CASSPGLSSYEQYF,TGTGCCAGCAGCCCTGGACTGAGCTCCTACGAGCAGTACTTC
TRBJ2-1,.,.,TRBV10-3,CAISLTSSYNEQFF,TGTGCCATCAGTTTGACGAGCTCCTACAATGAGCAGTTCTTC
TRBJ2-1,.,.,TRBV5-6,CASSPGTLNEQFF,TGTGCCAGCAGCCCGGGGACACTCAATGAGCAGTTCTTC
TRBJ1-5,.,.,TRBV13,CASSLGGVSQPQHF,TGTGCCAGCAGCTTAGGAGGGGTTAGTCAGCCCCAGCATTTT
TRBJ2-7,.,.,TRBV28,CASSQGSYEQYF,TGTGCCAGCAGCCAAGGGTCCTACGAGCAGTACTTC
TRBJ2-3,.,TRBD1,TRBV5-8,CASSPGQGLTDTQYF,TGTGCCAGCAGCCCGGGACAGGGTTTGACAGATACGCAGTATTTT
TRBJ2-7,.,TRBD2,TRBV15,CATSSDSGSYEQYF,TGTGCCACCAGCAGTGATAGCGGGTCCTACGAGCAGTACTTC
TRBJ2-5,.,TRBD2,TRBV10-2,CASSDTSGMGETQYF,TGCGCCAGCAGTGATACTAGCGGGATGGGAGAGACCCAGTACTTC
TRBJ2-7,.,.,TRBV15,CATSRGLLYEQYF,TGTGCCACCAGCAGGGGACTGCTCTACGAGCAGTACTTC
TRBJ1-3,.,.,TRBV10-1,CASERARFTIYF,TGCGCCAGCGAGCGGGCCCGATTCACCATATATTTT
TRBJ2-7,.,.,TRBV7-2,CASSPTMTYEQYF,TGTGCCAGCAGCCCGACAATGACCTACGAGCAGTACTTC
TRBJ1-2,.,.,TRBV2,CARLGVTGYTF,TGTGCCCGCCTGGGAGTGACGGGCTACACCTTC
TRBJ2-7,.,TRBD1,TRBV28,CASSLTGDSYEQYF,TGTGCCAGCAGCCTCACAGGGGATTCCTACGAGCAGTACTTC